This T cell receptor (beta chain) was sequenced for a study of cytomegalovirus exposure and HLA in healthy donors. Whole-study findings and limits: Among TCR beta chains, those listed as cytomegalovirus-associated numbered some 160.

This cohort consisted of healthy bone marrow donors. Use of 60 Vbeta and 13 Jbeta primers characterized the PCR. Original methodology: Unique TCR beta chains numbered around 80 million in a later analysis, with roughly 10 million shared. TCRdb's copy holds only in-frame clones and misses some; the assay was immunoSEQ multiplex PCR. The DNA gave D and trimming, while V, J and clone size come from that table. Of some 130,000 clones in the sample, roughly 76% were seen once. As to this clone: What it binds is not known.

The V gene's germline CDR1 is LNHNV and CDR2 YYDKDF (reference sequence). Trimming stripped 0 bases from V and 2 bases from J, with 11 bases between. The CDR3 runs 17 residues. The specimen was PBMCs. The chain couples TRBV15 to TRBJ1-6, with D perhaps TRBD1 (6 bases). The TCR sequence derives from a woman between 35 and 50 years old in good health and CMV-seronegative. The CDR3 region is CATSRDGRGTYNSPLHF. The CDR3, as DNA: TGTGCCACCAGCAGAGATGGCAGGGGCACCTATAATTCACCCCTCCACTTT.